Shown below are 6 T cell receptor beta chains from a single sample sequenced in a study of CD8+ T cells in alopecia areata. The sequencing template was cDNA reverse transcribed from extracted RNA. Clones were read by immunoSEQ multiplex PCR, and TCRdb kept only the in-frame ones, dropping some. This table has under 150,000 clones, less than 75% appearing once. Sequencing used CD8+ T cells sorted from blood. Receptors were obtained from a human donor in good health.

This chain links TRBV5-1 with TRBJ2-7; weak D call: TRBD1 (5 bases). This CDR3 contains 13 residues. CDR1 SGHRS and CDR2 YFSETQ come from the germline V gene. Trimming pared 2 bases from V and 5 bases from J, leaving 11 bases between. In DNA, the CDR3 is TGCGCCAGCAGCTTAAGGGGTGGGGACGAGCAGTACTTC. This sequence encodes CASSLRGGDEQYF.

This chain uses TRBV7-7 with TRBJ2-1, with a tentative D call TRBD1 (5 bases). There are 14 residues in the CDR3. The germline V gene has CDR1 SSHAT and CDR2 FNYEAQ (reference sequence). With 1 base removed from V and 6 bases from J, the gap between germline ends came to 10 bases. The CDR3 reads CASSLGAGRNEQFF. The CDR3 DNA reads as TGTGCCAGCAGCTTAGGGGCAGGGCGCAATGAGCAGTTCTTC.

The rearrangement links TRBV7-9 to TRBJ1-1; D unclear. Trimming left V 0 bases short and J 7 bases short, with 6 bases between. The CDR3 has 12 residues. Germline loops: CDR1 SEHNR, CDR2 FQNEAQ (reference sequence). The CDR3: CASSLALSEAFF. CDR3 bases: TGTGCCAGCAGCTTAGCGTTAAGTGAAGCTTTCTTT.

There are a few counts of this clone. The chain joins TRBV29-1 to TRBJ2-7; 10 positions agree with TRBD2. This CDR3 spans 12 amino acids. The germline CDR1 and CDR2 sequences are SQVTM and ANQGSEA. With V trimmed by 8 bases and J by 3 bases, 4 bases remained unmatched. The CDR3 protein is CSIRTSGYEQYF. In DNA form, the CDR3 reads TGCAGCATTCGGACTAGCGGCTACGAGCAGTACTTC.

The chain has TRBV28 and TRBJ2-6; D might be TRBD2 (5 bases). With 6 bases removed from V and 3 bases from J, the gap between germline ends came to 12 bases. CDR3 length: 15 residues. Germline CDR1 and CDR2: MDHEN and SYDVKM. CDR3 coding DNA: TGTGCCAGCAGCCTCATAGGAGGTGGGGCCAACGTCCTGACTTTC. Translated, it gives CASSLIGGGANVLTF.

With regard to this clone: Other nucleotide sequences from this sample produce the same CDR3. The rearrangement uses TRBV29-1 and TRBJ2-5; 10 nucleotides match TRBD2. The J segment lost 3 bases and the V segment lost 5 bases, leaving 3 bases of the junction unmatched. The CDR3 sequence is 13 residues long. The germline V gene encodes CDR1 SQVTM and CDR2 ANQGSEA. The CDR3 spells CSVPGLAEETQYF. As DNA, the CDR3 is TGCAGCGTTCCTGGACTAGCGGAAGAGACCCAGTACTTC.